Below, 17 T cell receptor beta chains from the same sample are listed, as sequenced in a study of blood T cell repertoires in COVID-19. Some clones are missing from TCRdb's copy, which holds only in-frame ones; the method was immunoSEQ multiplex PCR. The sample includes 30,000 to 40,000 clones, around nine tenths of them seen just once. The sample consisted of peripheral blood. The receptors stem from a man aged 60 to 75 with active COVID-19.

V is TRBV6-6 and J is TRBJ2-2, with a tentative D call TRBD2 (6 bases). Germline V gives CDR1 MNHNY, CDR2 SVGAGI (reference sequence). V dropped 8 bases and J dropped 5 bases, with 12 bases sitting between them. The CDR3 contains 13 residues. CDR3 DNA sequence: TGTGCCAGCTCCGGGGGAGTTACCGGGGAGCTGTTTTTT. Residues: CASSGGVTGELFF.

The rearrangement links TRBV11-1 to TRBJ2-3; TRBD2 agrees at 13 bases. V was clipped by 8 bases and J by 6 bases; unmatched bases: 11. Germline lookup yields CDR1 SGHAT and CDR2 FQDESV (reference sequence). The CDR3 extends over 16 amino acids. CDR3 region: CASVDETSGRTDTQYF. CDR3 in DNA: TGTGCCAGCGTTGACGAGACTAGCGGGAGGACGGATACGCAGTATTTT. Using reference TRBV11-1 and TRBJ2-3 for the parts outside the CDR3, the full variable domain is EAEVAQSPRYKITEKSQAVAFWCDPISGHATLYWYRQILGQGPELLVQFQDESVVDDSQLPKDRFSAERLKGVDSTLKIQPAELGDSAMYLCASVDETSGRTDTQYFGPGTRLTVL.

The chain links TRBV5-1 to TRBJ2-5, with 12 positions matching TRBD2. The CDR3 loop spans 16 amino acids. V lost 0 bases, J lost 3 bases, and 3 bases stayed unmatched. Germline V gives CDR1 SGHRS, CDR2 YFSETQ. The CDR3 region has the DNA TGCGCCAGCAGCTTGGATAGACTAGCGGGAGAAGAGACCCAGTACTTC. It encodes CASSLDRLAGEETQYF.

This clone appeared a few times. The genes are TRBV10-3 and TRBJ2-1, with D unresolved. The length of the CDR3 is 12 residues. V was shortened by 6 bases and J by 9 bases, with 12 bases between the two germline ends. The germline CDR1 and CDR2 sequences are ENHRY and SYGVKD. CDR3 nucleotide sequence: TGTGCCATCAGAGACCTGGGCTTTGAGCAGTTCTTC. Encoded protein: CAIRDLGFEQFF.

The V and J genes are TRBV12-3 or TRBV12-4 and TRBJ1-2, with D possibly matching TRBD1 (6 bases). With 0 bases removed from V and 5 bases from J, the gap between germline ends came to 7 bases. The CDR3 sequence is 13 residues long. In nucleotides, the CDR3 is TGTGCCAGCAGTTTAGCGACAGGATATGGCTACACCTTC. Protein: CASSLATGYGYTF.

The chain joins TRBV11-1 to TRBJ1-4, with TRBD1 identical over 9 bases. The CDR3 extends over 14 amino acids. Germline V gives CDR1 SGHAT, CDR2 FQDESV (reference sequence). Trimming took 5 bases from V and 7 from J; bases not matched to a gene: 5. CDR3 coding DNA: TGTGCCAGCAGCCCGACAGGGGGGAGTGAAAAACTGTTTTTT. Protein product: CASSPTGGSEKLFF.

This clone was detected only a few times. The rearrangement uses TRBV7-9 and TRBJ2-7; 11 bases align to TRBD2. This CDR3 is built from 17 residues. V shed 2 bases and J 3 bases; nucleotides not matched to a gene: 9. The germline CDR1 and CDR2 sequences are SEHNR and FQNEAQ (reference sequence). The CDR3 nucleotides read TGTGCCAGCAGCTTAAGCGGGGGGACTAGCGGCGACTACGAGCAGTACTTC. The encoded protein is CASSLSGGTSGDYEQYF.

This chain connects TRBV2 to TRBJ2-2; 7 bases line up with TRBD1. Germline V gene lookup returns CDR1 SNHLY and CDR2 FYNNEI. CDR3 length equals 11 residues. After removal of 8 bases from V and 6 bases from J, the junction contained 0 bases not matched to a gene. In DNA, the CDR3 is TGTGCCAGCGACAGGGCCGGGGAGCTGTTTTTT. The encoded protein is CASDRAGELFF.

The table lists this clone with a count of one. The chain recombines TRBV5-1 with TRBJ2-7, with 11 bases lining up with TRBD1. Germline V gene lookup returns CDR1 SGHRS and CDR2 YFSETQ. Trimming at V came to 1 base and at J to 7 bases, leaving 7 bases not matched to a gene. The CDR3 runs 15 residues. CDR3 nucleotides: TGCGCCAGCAGCTTGATTGGACAGGGGGCATGGGAGCAGTACTTC. Its protein product is CASSLIGQGAWEQYF. The whole variable domain, filled in from reference TRBV5-1 and TRBJ2-7, reads KAGVTQTPRYLIKTRGQQVTLSCSPISGHRSVSWYQQTPGQGLQFLFEYFSETQRNKGNFPGRFSGRQFSNSRSEMNVSTLELGDSALYLCASSLIGQGAWEQYFGPGTRLTVT.

This clone was seen only a few times. The chain carries TRBV6-1 and TRBJ1-6; D is undetermined. Trimming removed 2 bases at V and 5 bases at J, with 4 bases between. The CDR3 consists of 13 residues. Germline lookup yields CDR1 MNHNS and CDR2 SASEGT. DNA for the CDR3: TGTGCCAGCAGTGAACCTCATAATTCACCCCTCCACTTT. Its protein is CASSEPHNSPLHF.

The chain couples TRBV7-3 to TRBJ1-3; TRBD1 agrees at 10 bases. The junction had 17 bases not matched to a gene; V was cut back by 3 bases and J by 0 bases. CDR1 is SGHTA and CDR2 is FQGTGA in the germline V gene. This CDR3 contains 21 residues. CDR3 amino acids: CASSFALGQGSPHSSGNTIYF. The CDR3 DNA follows: TGTGCCAGCAGCTTTGCCCTGGGACAGGGGAGCCCACACAGCTCTGGAAACACCATATATTTT.

This clone has just a few counts. The chain has TRBV6-4 and TRBJ2-1; D is possibly TRBD1 (6 bases). With 6 bases removed from V and 5 bases from J, the gap between germline ends came to 11 bases. Germline-derived CDR1 and CDR2 are MRHNA and SNTAGT. This CDR3 is 13 amino acids long. The CDR3 here is CASSRQENNEQFF. The CDR3 coding sequence is TGTGCCAGCAGCAGACAGGAAAACAATGAGCAGTTCTTC.

The chain couples TRBV7-2 to TRBJ2-2; the match to TRBD2 covers 7 bases. The V gene end was trimmed by 3 bases and the J gene end by 5 bases; junction bases not matched to a gene: 6. The CDR3 covers 15 residues. Per the germline V gene, CDR1 is SGHTA and CDR2 is FQGNSA. CDR3 in amino acids: CASSFIQGGTGELFF. The CDR3 bases are TGTGCCAGCAGCTTCATTCAGGGAGGGACCGGGGAGCTGTTTTTT.

The chain has TRBV29-1 and TRBJ1-4; 7 nucleotides agree with TRBD1. Losses at the gene ends were 4 bases for V and 9 bases for J; bases not matched to a gene: 5. CDR3 length: 12 residues. CDR1 and CDR2 from the germline V gene are SQVTM and ANQGSEA. The CDR3 DNA reads TGCAGCGTTGGGGGGGACAGAAAAAAACTGTTTTTT. It specifies CSVGGDRKKLFF.

Only a few counts were recorded for this clone. The chain links TRBV12-5 to TRBJ2-7, with 7 bases that match TRBD1. CDR3 size: 13 residues. With 6 bases clipped from V and 3 bases from J, the junction kept 5 bases outside the gene matches. CDR1 is LGHNT, CDR2 FRNRAP, per germline. CDR3 loop: CASGSTGIYEQYF. In nucleotides, the CDR3 is TGTGCTAGTGGGTCGACAGGGATCTACGAGCAGTACTTC.

The CDR3 region has the DNA TGTGCCAGCAGCAAGGGACAGGGGGGGAATCAGCCCCAGCATTTT. Amino acids: CASSKGQGGNQPQHF. V and J are TRBV5-5 and TRBJ1-5, with TRBD1 identical over 11 bases. The CDR3 covers 15 residues. The junction had 4 bases not matched to a gene; V was cut back by 4 bases and J by 4 bases. Looked up from germline, CDR1 is SGHKS and CDR2 is YYEKEE (reference sequence).

V and J are TRBV6-6 and TRBJ1-1; no clear D. V was pared by 6 bases and J by 2 bases, with 10 bases between. The CDR3 extends over 13 amino acids. From germline, CDR1 is MNHNY and CDR2 SVGAGI (reference sequence). The CDR3 reads CASSLRSNTEAFF. The CDR3 DNA reads as TGTGCCAGCAGCCTACGGAGTAACACTGAAGCTTTCTTT.